This paragraph reports one T cell receptor (beta chain). Its target is not known. This record belongs to a study of human T cells and chemical hapten exposure. Study-wide findings and caveats: Significantly more large CDR3 similarity clusters arose among expanded TCRs than among controls.

What the library attached to individual cDNA molecules were unique molecular identifiers. Each CDR3 protein gets one entry after TCRdb re-called the RACE reads with MiXCR. This table has tens of thousands of distinct CDR3 sequences, 7.5% to 9.5% appearing once. Time point specified: patch test 1, 2 weeks after DPC sensitization. Described treatment: therapeutic diphenylcyclopropenone sensitization with weekly scalp DPC. Germline CDR1 reads SGHNT; CDR2 reads YYREEE (reference sequence). V lost 2 bases to trimming and J lost 7 bases, with 4 bases between them. The CDR3 has 12 residues. Specimen: whole blood, collected in connection with sensitization to the hapten diphenylcyclopropenone (DPC). The J gene is TRBJ1-6, the V gene TRBV5-4; D remains unclear. The TCR originated in a young woman with alopecia areata. Some clones in this sample may be carry-over from other donors' samples. The CDR3 DNA reads TGTGCCAGCAGCTTAGAAAATTCACCCCTCCACTTT. Translation: CASSLENSPLHF.